The rows below give T cell receptor beta chains drawn from one sample of a study of shared clonotypes between healthy human individuals. Using immunoSEQ multiplex PCR, the repertoire was profiled, and TCRdb retains in-frame clones only, with some absent. This table holds hundreds of thousands of clones, around 78% found once. The sample comprised memory CD4+ T cells sorted from blood. All receptors come from a woman aged 25 to 39 in good health. The CDR3 runs from the conserved cysteine through the conserved F or W. D genes are given only for firm matches. Only some rows state a clone size, as once, few, many or a class for expanded clones.

TGTGCCAGCAGTTTAAGTCGTCCGAATGAGCAGTTCTTC	CASSLSRPNEQFF	TRBJ2-1	few	TRBV27	NA
TGTGCCAGCAGCTTGGACGGGAGGGTGGCCGGGGAGCTGTTTTTT	CASSLDGRVAGELFF	TRBJ2-2	NA	TRBV5-6	TRBD2
TGTGCCAGCAGCCCCCAGTGGGGAGACATTCAGTACTTC	CASSPQWGDIQYF	TRBJ2-4	NA	TRBV27	NA
TGTGCCAGCAGCTTTGCCGACAGGGGGGAAGGTGGCTACACCTTC	CASSFADRGEGGYTF	TRBJ1-2	NA	TRBV5-4	TRBD1
TGTGCCAGCAGTGACTTCGCCTCCTGTGGGACCCAGTACTTC	CASSDFASCGTQYF	TRBJ2-5	NA	TRBV6-4	NA
TGTGCCAGCAGCTCCCCGGGACAGGCGACTGGAAACACCATATATTTT	CASSSPGQATGNTIYF	TRBJ1-3	NA	TRBV28	TRBD1
TGTGCCAGCAGCTTAAGCGGGAGTGTCCCCTACGAGCAGTACTTC	CASSLSGSVPYEQYF	TRBJ2-7	NA	TRBV11-2	TRBD2
TGTGCCAGTAGTACAGGGGCTCAGCCCCAGCATTTT	CASSTGAQPQHF	TRBJ1-5	NA	TRBV19	NA
TGTGCCAGCAGCAAAGCGGGAGAGGCAGATACGCAGTATTTT	CASSKAGEADTQYF	TRBJ2-3	NA	TRBV7-7	TRBD2
TGTGCCAGCAGATCAGAGCGGGGAGTCTCAGGGGAGACCCAGTACTTC	CASRSERGVSGETQYF	TRBJ2-5	few	TRBV2	TRBD2
TGCAGCGCCAGAAGGGACAGCCTAGAAAGAGCTTTCTTT	CSARRDSLERAFF	TRBJ1-1	NA	TRBV29-1	TRBD1
TGCGCCAGCAGCTTGGGTGGCAGGGCGTCAGAGCAGTACTTC	CASSLGGRASEQYF	TRBJ2-7	NA	TRBV5-1	NA
TGTGCCAGCAGTGAAGGGCTAGCGGGAGTTGATGAGCAGTTCTTC	CASSEGLAGVDEQFF	TRBJ2-1	NA	TRBV2	TRBD2
TGCGCCAGCAGCCGAAATTCCTACGAGCAGTACTTC	CASSRNSYEQYF	TRBJ2-7	NA	TRBV5-1	NA
TGTGCCAGCAGCTTAGCAGGGCCAACCTACGAGCAGTACTTC	CASSLAGPTYEQYF	TRBJ2-7	NA	TRBV11-1	NA
TGTGCCAGTAGTCCTCGGCCGGGGGCGAATAATGAAAAACTGTTTTTT	CASSPRPGANNEKLFF	TRBJ1-4	NA	TRBV19	NA
TGTGCCAGCAGTTTTGGGGCGGGGACGAGCCAGCCCCAGCATTTT	CASSFGAGTSQPQHF	TRBJ1-5	many	TRBV27	NA
TGTGCCAGCAGGCGGGGGAATCAGCCCCAGCATTTT	CASRRGNQPQHF	TRBJ1-5	NA	TRBV2	NA
TGCAGCGTTGTGATCCAGGGAGTCGAGCAGTACTTC	CSVVIQGVEQYF	TRBJ2-7	NA	TRBV29-1	NA
TGCGCCAGCAGTAGGCAGGATACCTACGAGCAGTACTTC	CASSRQDTYEQYF	TRBJ2-7	NA	TRBV5-1	NA
TGCGCCAGCAGCTTTTGGACTAGCGGAAACAATGAGCAGTTCTTC	CASSFWTSGNNEQFF	TRBJ2-1	once	TRBV5-1	TRBD2
TGTGCCAGCAGCTCGGGACTAGTCCAAGAGACCCAGTACTTC	CASSSGLVQETQYF	TRBJ2-5	NA	TRBV11-2	TRBD2
TGTGCCAGCAGTTTGAGACAGGGATACAATGAGCAGTTCTTC	CASSLRQGYNEQFF	TRBJ2-1	few	TRBV28	TRBD1
TGTGCCAGAAGCTTATTCTCTACAGGGATCCTCCCTATGGGAGGCTACACCTTC	CARSLFSTGILPMGGYTF	TRBJ1-2	few	TRBV5-3	NA
TGTGCCAGCAGCCAAGAGCCTAGTGGGAGGGCTAGGAGGCATGAGCAGTTCTTC	CASSQEPSGRARRHEQFF	TRBJ2-1	NA	TRBV7-9	TRBD2
TGTGCCAGCAGCCAAGCGCCCCAGGGGGGCTATGGCTACACCTTC	CASSQAPQGGYGYTF	TRBJ1-2	many	TRBV4-2	TRBD1
TGTGCCAGCACCTTGGGAAATACGCAGTATTTT	CASTLGNTQYF	TRBJ2-3	NA	TRBV2	NA
TGCGCCAGCAGCTTTCAGGGTCGGAACACTGAAGCTTTCTTT	CASSFQGRNTEAFF	TRBJ1-1	NA	TRBV5-1	NA
TGTGCCAGCAGCTTCCGGCCGAGCAACAATGAGCAGTTCTTC	CASSFRPSNNEQFF	TRBJ2-1	NA	TRBV7-2	NA
TGTGCCAGTAGTCCCGGACAGGGGGTGTCCGAGCAGTACTTC	CASSPGQGVSEQYF	TRBJ2-7	few	TRBV19	TRBD1
TGTGCCAGCAGCTTTGAGATAGGGCAAGAGACCCAGTACTTC	CASSFEIGQETQYF	TRBJ2-5	NA	TRBV5-5	NA
TGTGCCAGCAGCCCCTCCTCGACAGGGGGATTTTCTGAAGCTTTCTTT	CASSPSSTGGFSEAFF	TRBJ1-1	NA	TRBV6-6	TRBD1
TGCGCCAGCAGTTTCGGGACAGGGGGCATCTACGAGCAGTACTTC	CASSFGTGGIYEQYF	TRBJ2-7	NA	TRBV5-1	TRBD1
TGTGCCATCAGTGCCAGGGGATACGAGCAGTACTTC	CAISARGYEQYF	TRBJ2-7	NA	TRBV10-3	NA
TGTGCCAGCTCACGCCTTGATATGACGGGGAACACTGAAGCTTTCTTT	CASSRLDMTGNTEAFF	TRBJ1-1	NA	TRBV18	NA
TGTGCCAGCAGCCCCGGGACAAGGGAACAAGAGACCCAGTACTTC	CASSPGTREQETQYF	TRBJ2-5	once	TRBV5-4	NA
TGTGCCATCAGTGCTGTGGACCGCAATCAGCCCCAGCATTTT	CAISAVDRNQPQHF	TRBJ1-5	NA	TRBV10-3	NA
TGCGCCAGCAGCCTGATGACAGGGGGTCTGAATGAGCAGTTCTTC	CASSLMTGGLNEQFF	TRBJ2-1	NA	TRBV5-1	TRBD1
TGTGCCAGCAGCCGCGGGGAGGCTACTGGAAACACCATATATTTT	CASSRGEATGNTIYF	TRBJ1-3	NA	TRBV7-9	NA
TGTGCCAGCGGACAGCCCCATCGGGAGCAGTACTTC	CASGQPHREQYF	TRBJ2-7	few	TRBV27	NA
TGCGCCAGCAGCCCAGGGCCGACGAACACTGAAGCTTTCTTT	CASSPGPTNTEAFF	TRBJ1-1	NA	TRBV5-1	NA
TGTGCCTGGATGAAGAGCATGAACACTGAAGCTTTCTTT	CAWMKSMNTEAFF	TRBJ1-1	NA	TRBV30	NA
TGTGCCAGCAGTTTCCGGGGCGGCACTGAAGCTTTCTTT	CASSFRGGTEAFF	TRBJ1-1	NA	TRBV27	NA
TGCACCAGCATCTTAGCGGGAGGGGAAGAGCAGTACTTC	CTSILAGGEEQYF	TRBJ2-7	NA	TRBV1	NA
TGCAGCGTTGGCTGGGATGAGCAGTTCTTC	CSVGWDEQFF	TRBJ2-1	NA	TRBV29-1	NA
TGTGCCAGCAGCATCCGGGGGGGACAGTACACCGGGGAGCTGTTTTTT	CASSIRGGQYTGELFF	TRBJ2-2	NA	TRBV9	NA
TGTGCCAGCTCACAGGGAACCCCCCAACCTCGGGGTGAAAAACTGTTTTTT	CASSQGTPQPRGEKLFF	TRBJ1-4	NA	TRBV18	NA
TGCGCCAGCAGCTTAACAGGGGCTAGCACAGATACGCAGTATTTT	CASSLTGASTDTQYF	TRBJ2-3	NA	TRBV5-1	TRBD1
TGCGCCAGCAGCCCCATGAGCCGGGGGGCCCGTGGAAACACCATATATTTT	CASSPMSRGARGNTIYF	TRBJ1-3	NA	TRBV4-1	NA
TGTGCCAGCAGTCCTCCGGGACAGGCATACGGTACGCAGTATTTT	CASSPPGQAYGTQYF	TRBJ2-3	NA	TRBV27	TRBD1
TGTGCCAGCTCACCCCCTCACAGGAACACTGAAGCTTTCTTT	CASSPPHRNTEAFF	TRBJ1-1	NA	TRBV18	NA
TGTGCCAGCAGTTATTCCGCAGGGGGGGTCCACGAGCAGTACTTC	CASSYSAGGVHEQYF	TRBJ2-7	many	TRBV6-5	NA
TGTGCCAGCAGTCCCCCCCGCGGAGGGAGAGGCGAAAAACTGTTTTTT	CASSPPRGGRGEKLFF	TRBJ1-4	NA	TRBV6-6	NA
TGCAGCGTCCGGACTAGCGGGAGGAGCTCCTACAATGAGCAGTTCTTC	CSVRTSGRSSYNEQFF	TRBJ2-1	NA	TRBV29-1	TRBD2
TGTGCCAGCAGCGCCGCGAAGGGGACAGGGGGTACTAACTATGGCTACACCTTC	CASSAAKGTGGTNYGYTF	TRBJ1-2	NA	TRBV9	TRBD1